This T cell receptor beta chain was sequenced during a study of CD8+ T cells in alopecia areata. CDR1 is LNHNV and CDR2 is YYDKDF in the germline V gene (reference sequence). Germline trimming cut 5 bases from V and 6 bases from J; bases unmatched to any gene: 7. The CDR3 totals 13 residues. After isolation, RNA underwent reverse transcription to generate cDNA as the sequencing template. Produced via immunoSEQ multiplex PCR; TCRdb's table is partial and in-frame only. The sample holds about 150,000 clones, approximately 56% seen once. This clone has a handful of counts. V gene TRBV15 combines with J gene TRBJ2-7; 7 nucleotides agree with TRBD1. The receptor was isolated from a human donor in good health. The source material was CD8+ T cells sorted from blood. The CDR3 bases are TGTGCCACCAGCTCTGACAGGGTTGGCGAGCAGTACTTC. This translates into CATSSDRVGEQYF.